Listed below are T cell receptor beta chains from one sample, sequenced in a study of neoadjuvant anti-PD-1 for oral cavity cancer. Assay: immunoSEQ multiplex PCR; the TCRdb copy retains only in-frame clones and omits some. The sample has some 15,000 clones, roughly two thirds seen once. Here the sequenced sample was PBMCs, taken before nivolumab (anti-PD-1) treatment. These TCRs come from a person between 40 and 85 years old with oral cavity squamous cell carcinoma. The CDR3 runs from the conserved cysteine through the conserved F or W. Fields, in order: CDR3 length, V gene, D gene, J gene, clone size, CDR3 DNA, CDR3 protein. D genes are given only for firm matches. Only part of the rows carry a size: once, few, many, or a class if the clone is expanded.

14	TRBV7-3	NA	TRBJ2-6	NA	TGTGCCAGCAGCCCCCACTCTGGGGCCAACGTCCTGACTTTC	CASSPHSGANVLTF
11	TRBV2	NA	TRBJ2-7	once	TGTGCCAGCGCCATCGGGTACGAGCAGTACTTC	CASAIGYEQYF
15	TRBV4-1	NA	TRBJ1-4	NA	TGCGCCAGCAGCCAAGGAGAGGCCCCCAATGAAAAACTGTTTTTT	CASSQGEAPNEKLFF
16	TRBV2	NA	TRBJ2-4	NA	TGTGCCAGCAGTGAAGGTGGACTGCTAGCCAAAAACATTCAGTACTTC	CASSEGGLLAKNIQYF
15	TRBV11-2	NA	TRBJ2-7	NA	TGTGCCAGCAGCTTAGGTATTGATTCTACCTACGAGCAGTACTTC	CASSLGIDSTYEQYF
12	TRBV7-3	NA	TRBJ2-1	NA	TGTGCCAGCAGCCCCGGAAGGAATGAGCAGTTCTTC	CASSPGRNEQFF
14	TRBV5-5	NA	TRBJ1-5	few	TGTGCCAGCAGCCCTCGGGCCAGCAATCAGCCCCAGCATTTT	CASSPRASNQPQHF
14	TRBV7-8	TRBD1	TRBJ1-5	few	TGTGCCAGCAGCCTGGACAGGGAAAATCAGCCCCAGCATTTT	CASSLDRENQPQHF
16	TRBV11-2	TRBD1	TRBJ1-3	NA	TGTGCCAGCAGCTTAGCCAGGACAGGGCTGGGAAACACCATATATTTT	CASSLARTGLGNTIYF
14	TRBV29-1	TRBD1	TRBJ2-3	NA	TGCAGCGTTGTATCGGGACAGGGGGCTGGCGAGCAGTATTTT	CSVVSGQGAGEQYF
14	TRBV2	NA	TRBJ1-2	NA	TGTGCCAGCATTCGAGAGAGGGGGGGTGGTGGCTACACCTTC	CASIRERGGGGYTF
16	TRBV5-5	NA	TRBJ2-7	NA	TGTGCCAGCAGCCCAAGACGGTTCACTGGGACCTACGAGCAGTACTTC	CASSPRRFTGTYEQYF
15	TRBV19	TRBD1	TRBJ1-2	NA	TGTGCCAGTACCCCGGACAGGAGTTCTAACTATGGCTACACCTTC	CASTPDRSSNYGYTF
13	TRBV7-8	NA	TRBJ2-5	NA	TGTGCCAGCAGCCCAAGGGTTCAAGAGACCCAGTACTTC	CASSPRVQETQYF
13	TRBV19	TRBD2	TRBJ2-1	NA	TGTGCCAGTATCGAGCGGGAAGGCTTCAGGCAGTTCTTC	CASIEREGFRQFF
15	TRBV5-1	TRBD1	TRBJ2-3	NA	TGCGCCAGCAGCTTGTCAGGGGGTAACAGTGATACGCAGTATTTT	CASSLSGGNSDTQYF
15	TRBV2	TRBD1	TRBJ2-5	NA	TGTGCCAGCAGAGACAGGACAGGGGCGGGAGAGACCCAGTACTTC	CASRDRTGAGETQYF
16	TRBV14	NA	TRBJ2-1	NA	TGTGCCAGCAGCCATCTGGACCAAGCACCCTACAATGAGCAGTTCTTC	CASSHLDQAPYNEQFF
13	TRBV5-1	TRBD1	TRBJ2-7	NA	TGCGCCAGCCGGACAGGGGTGGGGTACGAGCAGTACTTC	CASRTGVGYEQYF
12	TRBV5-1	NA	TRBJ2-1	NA	TGCGCCAGCAGCCTCATTTATAGTGAGCAGTTCTTC	CASSLIYSEQFF
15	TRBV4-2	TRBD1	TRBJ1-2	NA	TGTGCCAGCAGCCCAAGGGGGCCTGAAGGCTATGGCTACACCTTC	CASSPRGPEGYGYTF
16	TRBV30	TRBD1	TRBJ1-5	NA	TGTGCCTGGAGCCCCTTGGACAGGGGGCATTCGCAGCCCCAGCATTTT	CAWSPLDRGHSQPQHF
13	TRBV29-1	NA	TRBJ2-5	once	TGCAGCGTAATGCGGGGCTTGGTGGAGACCCAGTACTTC	CSVMRGLVETQYF
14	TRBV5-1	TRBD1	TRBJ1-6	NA	TGCGCCAGCAGTTTAGGACAGGATAATTCACCCCTCCACTTT	CASSLGQDNSPLHF
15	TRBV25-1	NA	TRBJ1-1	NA	TGTGCCAGCAGTGACTTTGGCGCCGCAAGCACTGAAGCTTTCTTT	CASSDFGAASTEAFF
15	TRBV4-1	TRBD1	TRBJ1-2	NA	TGCGCCAGCAGCCAAGAGCGACAGGGCGATTACGGCTACACCTTC	CASSQERQGDYGYTF
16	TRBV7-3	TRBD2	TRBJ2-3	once	TGTGCCAGCAGCTTCGGGCCTAGCGGGAGTGCAGATACGCAGTATTTT	CASSFGPSGSADTQYF
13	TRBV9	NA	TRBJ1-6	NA	TGTGCCAGCAGCGTAGGGCCGGATTCACCCCTCCACTTT	CASSVGPDSPLHF
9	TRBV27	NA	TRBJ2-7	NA	TGTGCCAGGGGGCCGGGACAGTACTTC	CARGPGQYF
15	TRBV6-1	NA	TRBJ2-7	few	TGTGCCAGCAGCCCCGGGACCGCTAGCTCCTACGAGCAGTACTTC	CASSPGTASSYEQYF
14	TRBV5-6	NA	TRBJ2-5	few	TGTGCCAGCAGCAGGTCGGGAGCAAAAGAGACCCAGTACTTC	CASSRSGAKETQYF
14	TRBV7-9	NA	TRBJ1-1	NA	TGTGCCAGCAGTCGCCGACAGCCTAACACTGAAGCTTTCTTT	CASSRRQPNTEAFF
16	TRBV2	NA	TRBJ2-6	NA	TGTGCCAGCAGAAAGGAAGTCCTATCTGGGGCCAACGTCCTGACTTTC	CASRKEVLSGANVLTF
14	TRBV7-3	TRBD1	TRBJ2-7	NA	TGTGCCAGCAGCTCCGGGACAGGGGACTACGAGCAGTACTTC	CASSSGTGDYEQYF
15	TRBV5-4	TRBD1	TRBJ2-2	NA	TGTGCCAGCAGCTGGGGACAGGGGAACACCGGGGAGCTGTTTTTT	CASSWGQGNTGELFF
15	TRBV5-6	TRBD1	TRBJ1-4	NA	TGTGCCAGCAGTCTTAGGACAGGGCTTGGTGAAAAACTGTTTTTT	CASSLRTGLGEKLFF
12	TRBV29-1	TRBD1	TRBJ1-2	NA	TGCAGCGCACAGGAGACAGGGTATGGCTACACCTTC	CSAQETGYGYTF
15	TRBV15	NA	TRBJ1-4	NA	TGTGCCACCAGCAGCACTTGGGACTTTAGGGAAAAACTGTTTTTT	CATSSTWDFREKLFF
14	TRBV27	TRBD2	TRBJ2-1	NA	TGTGCCAGCAGACCGGGACTACTCTACAATGAGCAGTTCTTC	CASRPGLLYNEQFF
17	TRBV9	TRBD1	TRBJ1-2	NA	TGTGCCAGCAGCGCAATAATTCAGGGGGGTCCAAACTATGGCTACACCTTC	CASSAIIQGGPNYGYTF
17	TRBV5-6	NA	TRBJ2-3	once	TGTGCCAGCAGCCAATTGCGAGGGGGGCCCTCCACAGATACGCAGTATTTT	CASSQLRGGPSTDTQYF
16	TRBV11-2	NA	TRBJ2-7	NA	TGTGCCAGCAGCTTAAAGCCGGGACATACCGCTCGTGGGCAGTACTTC	CASSLKPGHTARGQYF
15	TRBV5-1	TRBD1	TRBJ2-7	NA	TGCGCCAGCAGCGCATCCGACAGGGGGTCCTACGAGCAGTACTTC	CASSASDRGSYEQYF
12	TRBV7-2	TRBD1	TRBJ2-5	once	TGTGCCAGCAGTTATGACAGGGGAAGCTTCCACTTC	CASSYDRGSFHF
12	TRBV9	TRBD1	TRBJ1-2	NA	TGTGCCAGCAGGGACAGGCGGGATGGCTACACCTTC	CASRDRRDGYTF
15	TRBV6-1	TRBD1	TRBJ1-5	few	TGTGCCAGCAGTCCGAGCAGGGGGATGAATCAGCCCCAGCATTTT	CASSPSRGMNQPQHF
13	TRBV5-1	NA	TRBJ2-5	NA	TGCGCCAGCAGCTTGGGGGGAGCCTTGGACCAGTACTTC	CASSLGGALDQYF